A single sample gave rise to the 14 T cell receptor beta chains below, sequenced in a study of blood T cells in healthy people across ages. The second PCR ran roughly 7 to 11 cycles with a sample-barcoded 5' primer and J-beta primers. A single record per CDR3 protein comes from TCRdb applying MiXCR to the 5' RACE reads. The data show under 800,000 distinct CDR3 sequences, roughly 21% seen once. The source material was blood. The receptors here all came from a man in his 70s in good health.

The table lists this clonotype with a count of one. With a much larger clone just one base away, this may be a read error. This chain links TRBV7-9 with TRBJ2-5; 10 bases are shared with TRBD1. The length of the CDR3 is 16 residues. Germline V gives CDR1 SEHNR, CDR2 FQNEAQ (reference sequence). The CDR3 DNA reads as TGTACCAGCAGCTTAGGGACAGGGGCCCTACAAGAGACCCAGTACTTC. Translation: CTSSLGTGALQETQYF.

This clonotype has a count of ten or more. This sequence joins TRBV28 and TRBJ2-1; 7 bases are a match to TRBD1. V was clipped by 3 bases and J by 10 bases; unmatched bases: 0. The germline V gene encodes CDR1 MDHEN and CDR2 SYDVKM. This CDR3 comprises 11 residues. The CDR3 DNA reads TGTGCCAGCAGTTTGACAGGGGAGCAGTTCTTC. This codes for CASSLTGEQFF. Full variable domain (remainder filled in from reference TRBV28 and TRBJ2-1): DVKVTQSSRYLVKRTGEKVFLECVQDMDHENMFWYRQDPGLGLRLIYFSYDVKMKEKGDIPEGYSVSREKKERFSLILESASTNQTSMYLCASSLTGEQFFGPGTRLTVL.

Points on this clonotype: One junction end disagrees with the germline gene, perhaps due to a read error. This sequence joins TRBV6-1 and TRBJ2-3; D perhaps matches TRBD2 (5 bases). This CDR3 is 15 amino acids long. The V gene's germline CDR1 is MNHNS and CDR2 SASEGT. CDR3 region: CASTEAAVDTDTQYF. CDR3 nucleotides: TGTGCCAGCACTGAAGCAGCGGTTGACACAGATACGCAGTATTTT.

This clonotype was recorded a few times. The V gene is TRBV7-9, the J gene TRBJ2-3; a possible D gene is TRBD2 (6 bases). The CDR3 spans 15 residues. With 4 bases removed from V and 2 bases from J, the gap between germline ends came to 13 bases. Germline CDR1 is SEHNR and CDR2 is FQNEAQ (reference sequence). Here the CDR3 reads CASSSGLANTDTQYF. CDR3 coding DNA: TGTGCCAGCAGCTCGGGACTGGCTAACACAGATACGCAGTATTTT.

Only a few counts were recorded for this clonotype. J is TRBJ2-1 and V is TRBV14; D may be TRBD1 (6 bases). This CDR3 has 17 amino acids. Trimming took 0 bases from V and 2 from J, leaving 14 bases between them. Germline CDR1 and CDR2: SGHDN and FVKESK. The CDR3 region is CASSQDRPGVTYNEQFF. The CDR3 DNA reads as TGTGCCAGCAGCCAAGATCGGCCAGGGGTCACCTACAATGAGCAGTTCTTC.

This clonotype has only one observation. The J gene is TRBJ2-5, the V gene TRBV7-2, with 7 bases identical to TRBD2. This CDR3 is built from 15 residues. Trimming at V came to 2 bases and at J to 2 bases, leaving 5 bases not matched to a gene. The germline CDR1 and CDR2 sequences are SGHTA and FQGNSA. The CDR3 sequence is CASSLQLARQETQYF. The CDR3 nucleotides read TGTGCCAGCAGCTTACAACTAGCGCGTCAAGAGACCCAGTACTTC.

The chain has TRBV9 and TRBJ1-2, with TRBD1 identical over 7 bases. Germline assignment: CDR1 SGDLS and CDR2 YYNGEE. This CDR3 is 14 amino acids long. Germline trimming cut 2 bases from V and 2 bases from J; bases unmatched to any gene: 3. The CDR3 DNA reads TGTGCCAGCAGCGTCGAGACAGGGAACTATGGCTACACCTTC. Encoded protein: CASSVETGNYGYTF.

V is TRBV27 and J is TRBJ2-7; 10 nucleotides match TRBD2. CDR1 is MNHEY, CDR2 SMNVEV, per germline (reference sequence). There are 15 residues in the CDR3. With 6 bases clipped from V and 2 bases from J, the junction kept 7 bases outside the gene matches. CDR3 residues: CASRPQLAGTYEQYF. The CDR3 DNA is TGTGCCAGCAGGCCTCAACTAGCGGGAACCTACGAGCAGTACTTC.

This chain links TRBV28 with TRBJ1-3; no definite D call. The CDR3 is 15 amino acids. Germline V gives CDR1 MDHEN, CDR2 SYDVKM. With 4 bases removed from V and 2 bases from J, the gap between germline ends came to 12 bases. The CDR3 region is CASSSRVITGNTIYF. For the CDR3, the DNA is TGTGCCAGCAGTTCGAGGGTGATTACTGGAAACACCATATATTTT. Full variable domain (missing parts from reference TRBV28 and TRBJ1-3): DVKVTQSSRYLVKRTGEKVFLECVQDMDHENMFWYRQDPGLGLRLIYFSYDVKMKEKGDIPEGYSVSREKKERFSLILESASTNQTSMYLCASSSRVITGNTIYFGEGSWLTVV.

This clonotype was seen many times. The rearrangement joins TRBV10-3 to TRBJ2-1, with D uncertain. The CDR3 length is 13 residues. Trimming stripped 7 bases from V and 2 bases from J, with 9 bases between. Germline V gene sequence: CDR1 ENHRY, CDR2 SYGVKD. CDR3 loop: CAITPRPYNEQFF. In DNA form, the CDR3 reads TGTGCCATCACACCCAGGCCCTACAATGAGCAGTTCTTC.

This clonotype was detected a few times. The CDR3 loop is CASSYSGGQSTGELFF. The CDR3 coding sequence is TGTGCCAGCAGTTACTCAGGGGGACAGTCCACCGGGGAGCTGTTTTTT. The gene calls are TRBV6-5 and TRBJ2-2, with 7 bases fitting TRBD1. This CDR3 has 16 residues. After removal of 0 bases from V and 4 bases from J, the junction contained 5 bases not matched to a gene. CDR1 is MNHEY, CDR2 SVGAGI, per germline.

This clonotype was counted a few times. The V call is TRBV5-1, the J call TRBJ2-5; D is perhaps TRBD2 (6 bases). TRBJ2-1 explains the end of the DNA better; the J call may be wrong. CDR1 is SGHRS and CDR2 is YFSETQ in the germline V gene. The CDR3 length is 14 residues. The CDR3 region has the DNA TGCGCCAGCAGCTGGGAGACTAGGAACAATGAGCAGTTCTTC. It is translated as CASSWETRNNEQFF.

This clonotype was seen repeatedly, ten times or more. CDR3 sequence: CASSLTGTNTGELFF. The DNA of the CDR3 is TGTGCCAGCAGCTTAACAGGGACGAACACCGGGGAGCTGTTTTTT. The chain couples TRBV7-9 to TRBJ2-2; a weak D match, TRBD1 (6 bases). This CDR3 is built from 15 residues. The V gene lost 2 bases and the J gene lost 0 bases, with 7 bases spanning the gap. Per germline, CDR1 SEHNR and CDR2 FQNEAQ (reference sequence).

The CDR3 here is CSARDRMEREGLQNEQFF. The CDR3 bases are TGCAGTGCTAGAGATCGAATGGAGCGGGAGGGCCTCCAAAATGAGCAGTTCTTC. The chain carries TRBV20-1 and TRBJ2-1; 10 nucleotides agree with TRBD2. V lost 0 bases to trimming and J lost 7 bases; unmatched junction nucleotides: 15. The germline V gene has CDR1 DFQATT and CDR2 SNEGSKA (reference sequence). This CDR3 spans 18 amino acids.